This section outlines one T cell receptor beta chain sequence together with its context. This clone appeared once. The antigen it binds to is not known. No much larger clone exists at a distance of one base, and base qualities are not known. The sample is drawn from a study of blood T cell repertoires in COVID-19 (dated by TCRdb to 2020 to 2021). About the full investigation: Collaborator samples came from the United States, Italy and Spain and covered acute and convalescent phases of COVID-19. The material from the prospective study consisted of cDNA or gDNA derived from T cells, B-cell-depleted T cells, or PBMCs. The repertoires were made available in a free public database intended to serve as a resource for research on the immune response to SARS-CoV-2. Deeply sampled blood TCRbeta repertoires from subjects exposed to, actively infected with, or recovered from COVID-19 were included in the dataset. Where HLA class I and class II types were available, the types were taken from metadata supplied by the sample provider, not from assay-based typing. A de-identified subject ID, COVID-19 status, age in years and sex were almost always included in the sample metadata. The samples were drawn from two sources: the first 160 participants of the ongoing ImmuneRACE study, and 1,000 to 1,500 subjects contributed by 6 global collaborators.

Points the paper makes about the study in general: Clinical and demographic metadata were provided uncurated, with the amount varying by source and participant.

CDR3 length: 16 amino acids, cysteine to phenylalanine. The read is trimmed to its CDR3 DNA, 48 bases read in frame from base 1. For CDR1 and CDR2, the germline V gene lists KGHSH and LQKENI. Trimming leaves V shorter by 4 bases and J shorter by 5 bases, with the junction holding 11 bases beyond the gene matches. Enrolling through a virtual design, the prospective study's participants ranged in age from roughly 18 to 89 years and lived across some 23 United States geographic areas. In the prospective study, cohorts were assigned on the basis of participant-reported clinical history obtained from a screening survey and a study questionnaire. Recovered participants in ImmuneRACE Cohort 3 were defined by two consecutive negative NP/OP PCR tests, clearance by a healthcare professional, or resolution of symptoms. Each participant in the prospective study had whole blood, serum and a nasopharyngeal or oropharyngeal swab collected by mobile phlebotomists. Additional blood draws and questionnaires over an approximately two-month period could optionally be provided by prospective study participants. Prospective study blood samples were shipped either frozen or at room temperature before DNA extraction.

TCRbeta CDR3 regions were amplified from genomic DNA by means of the immunoSEQ Assay, a bias-controlled multiplex PCR. Regarding the original processing steps: The number of nucleated cells in each sample was estimated by amplification of reference gene primers within the assay. To quantify the absolute abundance of each unique TCRbeta CDR3 rearrangement, sequence reads were collapsed and filtered. For each sample, productive Simpson clonality was calculated as the square root of Simpson's diversity index across productive rearrangements. The immuneACCESS repertoire file appears here via TCRdb, limited to in-frame rearrangements. These files lack a portion of the clones; in checked studies, under half of the deficit traces to unresolved V genes, and the cause of the others is not known. That table furnishes V, J and clone size, whereas the DNA furnished D and trimming. The sample table lists fewer than 300,000 clones, about nine tenths of them with a count of one. Clones ranked in the top ten supply 15% to 18% of the sample.

This TCR was recovered from a young man who had recovered from COVID-19. This receptor chain uses TRBV18 and TRBJ1-1; a stretch of 9 junction bases matches TRBD1. Sequenced: PBMCs or T cells enriched from blood (not recorded which). The CDR3: CASSLKQGAVWTEAFF. The nucleotides read TGTGCCAGCTCACTCAAACAGGGGGCGGTTTGGACTGAAGCTTTCTTT.